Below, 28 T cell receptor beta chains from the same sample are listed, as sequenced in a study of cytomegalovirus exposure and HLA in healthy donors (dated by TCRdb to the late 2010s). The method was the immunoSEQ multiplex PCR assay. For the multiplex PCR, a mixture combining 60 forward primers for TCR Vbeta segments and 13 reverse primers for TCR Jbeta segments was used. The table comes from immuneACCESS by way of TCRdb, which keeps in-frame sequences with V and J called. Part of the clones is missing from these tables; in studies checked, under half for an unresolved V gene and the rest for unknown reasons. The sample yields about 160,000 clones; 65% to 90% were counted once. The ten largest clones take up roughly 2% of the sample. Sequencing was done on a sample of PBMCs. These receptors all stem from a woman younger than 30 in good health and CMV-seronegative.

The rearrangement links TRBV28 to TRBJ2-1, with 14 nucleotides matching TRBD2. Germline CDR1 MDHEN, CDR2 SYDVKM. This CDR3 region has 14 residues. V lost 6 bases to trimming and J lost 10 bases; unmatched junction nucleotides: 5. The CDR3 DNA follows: TGTGCCAGCAGCCTCAGACTAGCGGGGGGGGAGCAGTTCTTC. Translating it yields CASSLRLAGGEQFF.

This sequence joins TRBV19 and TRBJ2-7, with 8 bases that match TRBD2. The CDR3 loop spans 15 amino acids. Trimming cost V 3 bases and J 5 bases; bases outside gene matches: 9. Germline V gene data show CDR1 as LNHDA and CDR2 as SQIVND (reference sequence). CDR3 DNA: TGTGCCAGTAGTATGAGCGGGAGTTCCCTGAACGAGCAGTACTTC. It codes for CASSMSGSSLNEQYF.

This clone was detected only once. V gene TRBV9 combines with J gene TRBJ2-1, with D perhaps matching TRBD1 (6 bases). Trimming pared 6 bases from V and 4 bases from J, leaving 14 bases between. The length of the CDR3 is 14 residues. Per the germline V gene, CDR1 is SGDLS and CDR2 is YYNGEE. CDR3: CASTQDSLYNEQFF. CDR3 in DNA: TGTGCCAGCACCCAGGACAGCCTATACAATGAGCAGTTCTTC.

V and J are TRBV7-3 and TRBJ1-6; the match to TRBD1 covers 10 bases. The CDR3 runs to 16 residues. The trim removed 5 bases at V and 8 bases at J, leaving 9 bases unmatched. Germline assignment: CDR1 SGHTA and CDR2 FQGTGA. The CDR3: CASSLLPGTGDSPLHF. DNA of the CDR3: TGTGCCAGCAGCCTGCTACCCGGGACAGGGGATTCACCCCTCCACTTT.

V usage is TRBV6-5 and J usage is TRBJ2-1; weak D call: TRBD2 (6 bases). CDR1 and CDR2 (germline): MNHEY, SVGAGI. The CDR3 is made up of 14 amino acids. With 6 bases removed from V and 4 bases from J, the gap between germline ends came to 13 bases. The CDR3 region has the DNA TGTGCCAGCAGCCTTAGCGGAAGATACAATGAGCAGTTCTTC. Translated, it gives CASSLSGRYNEQFF.

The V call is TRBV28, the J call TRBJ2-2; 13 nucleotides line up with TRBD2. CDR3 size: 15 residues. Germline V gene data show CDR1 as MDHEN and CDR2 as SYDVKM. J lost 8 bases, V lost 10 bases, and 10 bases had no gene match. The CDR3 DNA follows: TGTGCCACCCGACTAGCGGGAGGAGTAGCGGGGGAGCTGTTTTTT. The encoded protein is CATRLAGGVAGELFF.

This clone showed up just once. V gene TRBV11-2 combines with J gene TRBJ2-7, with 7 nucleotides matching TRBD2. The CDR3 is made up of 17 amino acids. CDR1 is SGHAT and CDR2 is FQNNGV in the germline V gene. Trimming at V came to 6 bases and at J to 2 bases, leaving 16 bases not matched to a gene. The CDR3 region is CASRGRMRGGETYEQYF. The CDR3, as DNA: TGTGCCAGCAGGGGAAGGATGAGGGGAGGGGAAACCTACGAGCAGTACTTC. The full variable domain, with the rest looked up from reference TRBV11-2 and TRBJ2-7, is EAGVAQSPRYKIIEKRQSVAFWCNPISGHATLYWYQQILGQGPKLLIQFQNNGVVDDSQLPKDRFSAERLKGVDSTLKIQPAKLEDSAVYLCASRGRMRGGETYEQYFGPGTRLTVT.

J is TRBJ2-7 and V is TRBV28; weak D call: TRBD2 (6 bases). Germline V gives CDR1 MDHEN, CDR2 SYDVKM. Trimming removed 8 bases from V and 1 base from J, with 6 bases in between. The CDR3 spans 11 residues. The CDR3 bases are TGTGCCAGCCGGGGGTCCTACGAGCAGTACTTC. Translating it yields CASRGSYEQYF.

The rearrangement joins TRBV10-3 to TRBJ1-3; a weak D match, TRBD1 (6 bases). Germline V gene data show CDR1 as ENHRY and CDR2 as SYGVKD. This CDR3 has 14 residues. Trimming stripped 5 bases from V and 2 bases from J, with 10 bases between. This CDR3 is CAISSQGPGNTIYF. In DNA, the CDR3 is TGTGCCATCAGTTCACAGGGCCCTGGAAACACCATATATTTT.

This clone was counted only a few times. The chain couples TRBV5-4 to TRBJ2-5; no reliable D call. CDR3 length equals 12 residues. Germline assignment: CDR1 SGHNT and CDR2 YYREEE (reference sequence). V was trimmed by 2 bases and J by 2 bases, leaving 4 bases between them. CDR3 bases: TGTGCCAGCAGCTTCCATCAAGAGACCCAGTACTTC. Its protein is CASSFHQETQYF.

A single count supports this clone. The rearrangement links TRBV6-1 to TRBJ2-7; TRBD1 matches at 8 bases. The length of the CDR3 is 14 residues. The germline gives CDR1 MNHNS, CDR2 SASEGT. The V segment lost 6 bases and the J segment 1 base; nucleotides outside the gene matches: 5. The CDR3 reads CASRKTGVSYEQYF. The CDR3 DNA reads TGTGCCAGCAGGAAGACAGGGGTTTCCTACGAGCAGTACTTC.

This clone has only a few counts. The CDR3 reads CASGTGDMNTEAFF. The CDR3 coding sequence is TGCGCCAGCGGGACAGGAGACATGAACACTGAAGCTTTCTTT. V is TRBV5-1 and J is TRBJ1-1; 8 positions match TRBD1. V lost 7 bases and J lost 0; bases outside the gene matches: 5. The CDR3 spans 14 residues. In germline, CDR1 is SGHRS, CDR2 YFSETQ.

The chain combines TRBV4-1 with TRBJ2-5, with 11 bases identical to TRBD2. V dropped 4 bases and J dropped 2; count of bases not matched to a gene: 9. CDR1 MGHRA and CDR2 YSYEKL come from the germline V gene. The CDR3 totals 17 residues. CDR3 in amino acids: CASSLGPPSGRQETQYF. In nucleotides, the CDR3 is TGCGCCAGCAGCCTCGGCCCCCCTAGCGGGAGGCAAGAGACCCAGTACTTC.

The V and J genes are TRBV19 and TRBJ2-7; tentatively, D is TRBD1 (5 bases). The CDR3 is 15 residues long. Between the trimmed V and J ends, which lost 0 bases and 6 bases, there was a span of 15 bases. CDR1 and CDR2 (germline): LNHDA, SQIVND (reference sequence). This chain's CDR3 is CASSIDRIGVGEQYF. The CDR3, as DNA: TGTGCCAGTAGTATAGATCGGATAGGGGTCGGCGAGCAGTACTTC.

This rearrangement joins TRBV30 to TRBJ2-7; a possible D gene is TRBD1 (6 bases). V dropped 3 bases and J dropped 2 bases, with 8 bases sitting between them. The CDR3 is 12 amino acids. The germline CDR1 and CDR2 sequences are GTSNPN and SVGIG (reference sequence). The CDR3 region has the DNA TGTGCCTGGAGCAGGGGACCCTACGAGCAGTACTTC. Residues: CAWSRGPYEQYF.

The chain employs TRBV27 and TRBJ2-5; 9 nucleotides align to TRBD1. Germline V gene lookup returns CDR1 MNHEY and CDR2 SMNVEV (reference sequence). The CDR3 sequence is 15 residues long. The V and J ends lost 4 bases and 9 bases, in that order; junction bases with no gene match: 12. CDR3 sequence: CASSSAWDRVGPQYF. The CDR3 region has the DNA TGTGCCAGCAGTTCAGCTTGGGACAGGGTAGGCCCCCAGTACTTC.

In DNA form, the CDR3 reads TGTGCCAGTACGTGGAAGACAGGGGGACGAACCGGGGAGCTGTTTTTT. This sequence encodes CASTWKTGGRTGELFF. The chain employs TRBV19 and TRBJ2-2; 9 bases are a match to TRBD1. This CDR3 comprises 16 residues. Germline V lookup: CDR1 LNHDA, CDR2 SQIVND (reference sequence). V shed 7 bases, J shed 5 bases, and the junction held 11 bases outside the gene matches. Based on the CDR3 plus reference TRBV19 and TRBJ2-2, the full variable domain is DGGITQSPKYLFRKEGQNVTLSCEQNLNHDAMYWYRQDPGQGLRLIYYSQIVNDFQKGDIAEGYSVSREKKESFPLTVTSAQKNPTAFYLCASTWKTGGRTGELFFGEGSRLTVL.

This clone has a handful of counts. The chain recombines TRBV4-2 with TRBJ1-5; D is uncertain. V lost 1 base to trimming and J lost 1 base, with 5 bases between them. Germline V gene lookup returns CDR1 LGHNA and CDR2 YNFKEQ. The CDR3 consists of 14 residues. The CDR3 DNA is TGTGCCAGCAGCCAAGGCCGGAGCAATCAGCCCCAGCATTTT. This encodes CASSQGRSNQPQHF.

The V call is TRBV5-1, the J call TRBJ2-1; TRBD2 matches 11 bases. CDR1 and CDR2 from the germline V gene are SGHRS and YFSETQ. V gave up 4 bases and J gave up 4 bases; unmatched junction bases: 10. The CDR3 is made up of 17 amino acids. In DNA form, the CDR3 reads TGCGCCAGCAGCCCGTGGGGGGGGACTAGCGGTTACAATGAGCAGTTCTTC. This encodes CASSPWGGTSGYNEQFF.

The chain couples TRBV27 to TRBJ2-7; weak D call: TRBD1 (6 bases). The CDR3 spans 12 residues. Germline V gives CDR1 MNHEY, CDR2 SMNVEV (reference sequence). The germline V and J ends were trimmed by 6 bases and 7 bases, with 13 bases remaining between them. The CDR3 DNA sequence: TGTGCCAGCAGAACAGGGTTAAGAGAGCAGTACTTC. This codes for CASRTGLREQYF.

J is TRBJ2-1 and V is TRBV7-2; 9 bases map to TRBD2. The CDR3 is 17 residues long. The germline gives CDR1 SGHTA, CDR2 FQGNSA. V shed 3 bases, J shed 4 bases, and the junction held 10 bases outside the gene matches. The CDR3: CASSFRGGTSKYNEQFF. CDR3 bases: TGTGCCAGCAGCTTTCGAGGAGGGACTAGCAAGTACAATGAGCAGTTCTTC.

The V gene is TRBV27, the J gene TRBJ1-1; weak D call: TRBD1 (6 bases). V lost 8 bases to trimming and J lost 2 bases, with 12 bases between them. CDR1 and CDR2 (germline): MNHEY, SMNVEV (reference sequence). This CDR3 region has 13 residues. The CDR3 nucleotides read TGTGCCAGCGCCTGGACAGTAAACACTGAAGCTTTCTTT. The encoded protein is CASAWTVNTEAFF.

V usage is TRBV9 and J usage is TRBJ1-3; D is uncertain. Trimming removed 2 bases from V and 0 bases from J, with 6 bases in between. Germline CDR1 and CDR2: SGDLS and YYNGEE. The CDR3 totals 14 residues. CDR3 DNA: TGTGCCAGCAGCGTGCCCGGCTCTGGAAACACCATATATTTT. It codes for CASSVPGSGNTIYF.

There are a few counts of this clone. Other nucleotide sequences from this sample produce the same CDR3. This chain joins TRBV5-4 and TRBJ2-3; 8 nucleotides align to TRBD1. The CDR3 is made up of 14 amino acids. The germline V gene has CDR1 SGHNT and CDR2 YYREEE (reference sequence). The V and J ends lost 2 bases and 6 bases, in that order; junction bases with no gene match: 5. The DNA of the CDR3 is TGTGCCAGCAGCTTTCAGGGGGCAACCGATACGCAGTATTTT. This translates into CASSFQGATDTQYF.

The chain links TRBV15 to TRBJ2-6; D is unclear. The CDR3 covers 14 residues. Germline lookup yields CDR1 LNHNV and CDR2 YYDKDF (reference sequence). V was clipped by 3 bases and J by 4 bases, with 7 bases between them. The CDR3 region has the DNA TGTGCCACCAGCAGCAGAGGAGGGGCCAACGTCCTGACTTTC. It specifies CATSSRGGANVLTF.

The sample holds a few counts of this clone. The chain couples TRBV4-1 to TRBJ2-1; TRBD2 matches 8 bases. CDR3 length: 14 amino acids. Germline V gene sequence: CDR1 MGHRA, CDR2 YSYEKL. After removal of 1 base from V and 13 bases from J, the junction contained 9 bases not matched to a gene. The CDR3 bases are TGCGCCAGCAGCCAAGCCGGGACTAGGCGTGGCCAGTTCTTC. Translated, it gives CASSQAGTRRGQFF.

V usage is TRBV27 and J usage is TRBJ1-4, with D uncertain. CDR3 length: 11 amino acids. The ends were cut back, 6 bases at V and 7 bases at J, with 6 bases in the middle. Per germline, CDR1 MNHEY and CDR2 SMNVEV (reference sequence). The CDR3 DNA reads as TGTGCCAGCAGAAGAGGTGAAAAACTGTTTTTT. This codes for CASRRGEKLFF.

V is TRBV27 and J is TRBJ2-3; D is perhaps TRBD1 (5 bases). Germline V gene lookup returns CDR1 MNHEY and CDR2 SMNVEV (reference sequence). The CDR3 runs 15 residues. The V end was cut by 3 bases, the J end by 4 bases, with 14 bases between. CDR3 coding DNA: TGTGCCAGCAGTTTCTTTGCAGGGCAGGCAGATACGCAGTATTTT. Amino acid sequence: CASSFFAGQADTQYF.